The sequence of this T cell receptor (beta chain) was determined in a study of Graves' ophthalmopathy and Graves' hyperthyroidism. For the study at large: Researchers obtained peripheral blood at initial diagnosis, before any treatment had begun. Study findings and constraints: Most expanded clonotypes in thyroid above 0.001 frequency also showed up in blood.

Ten or more counts support this clonotype. Its target is not known. No ophthalmopathy within 18 months of follow-up signified stable hyperthyroidism. Participants with hyperthyroidism, aged 18 to 65, were newly diagnosed with under 2 months' duration. Amplification of TCR beta CDR3 regions used RNA transcripts. Second-round multiplex PCR followed a first-round RT-PCR using HTBI primers. MiXCR, run by TCRdb on the multiplex PCR reads, gives a single entry per CDR3 protein. The sample contains 500,000 to 700,000 distinct CDR3 sequences, 20% to 25% of which appear only once. Germline loops: CDR1 SEHNR, CDR2 FQNEAQ (reference sequence). The V end was cut by 1 base, the J end by 5 bases, with 12 bases between. CDR3 length: 14 residues.

Sequencing was carried out using peripheral blood. V is TRBV7-9 and J is TRBJ2-7; D is undetermined. The clonotype comes from a woman between 18 and 30 years old with stable Graves' hyperthyroidism. Some clones in this sample may be carry-over from other donors' samples. The DNA for the CDR3 is TGTGCCAGCAGCTTAGGGTGGAACACCCACGAGCAGTACTTC. It specifies CASSLGWNTHEQYF.